The 11 T cell receptor beta chains reported below all come from one sample, sequenced in a study of T cells in Graves' hyperthyroidism and ophthalmopathy. Authors of the study amplified TCR beta CDR3 regions from RNA transcripts. The TCR CDR3 first-round RT-PCR relied on the HTBI primer set. TCRdb ran MiXCR on the multiplex PCR reads and lists one entry per CDR3 protein. The data hold approximately 690,000 distinct CDR3 sequences, with roughly 20% observed a single time. Sequencing was performed on blood. These receptors all stem from a man younger than 45 with Graves' ophthalmopathy.

The sample holds a few counts of this clonotype. The chain has TRBV29-1 and TRBJ2-7; 7 bases are shared with TRBD2. V gave up 8 bases and J gave up 2 bases; unmatched junction bases: 6. The CDR3 contains 12 residues. Germline V gives CDR1 SQVTM, CDR2 ANQGSEA. The CDR3 nucleotides are TGCAGCACTTCTAGCGGCACCTACGAGCAGTACTTC. Its translation is CSTSSGTYEQYF.

The CDR3 nucleotides are TGTGCCAGCAGCTTAGAGGGTGTCCATGAGCAGTTCTTC. Its protein product is CASSLEGVHEQFF. V and J are TRBV13 and TRBJ2-1; D is unclear. The V gene's germline CDR1 is PRHDT and CDR2 FYEKMQ (reference sequence). V lost 1 base to trimming and J lost 8 bases, with 9 bases between them. This CDR3 is built from 13 residues.

The V call is TRBV9, the J call TRBJ1-5; D ambiguous. Trimming removed 2 bases from V and 2 bases from J, with 17 bases in between. Per the germline V gene, CDR1 is SGDLS and CDR2 is YYNGEE. There are 17 residues in the CDR3. The CDR3 loop is CASSVWAEVDRNQPQHF. The DNA for the CDR3 is TGTGCCAGCAGCGTCTGGGCCGAGGTAGACCGCAATCAGCCCCAGCATTTT.

As regards this clonotype: The junction departs from germline at one end; a sequencing error may be responsible. This chain uses TRBV14 with TRBJ2-5, with 9 bases identical to TRBD2. Germline CDR1 SGHDN, CDR2 FVKESK. The CDR3 spans 13 residues. CDR3 bases: TGTGCCAGCAGCCCCCGACTAGCGGCCTTTTTGAACTTC. Translation gives CASSPRLAAFLNF.

The chain has TRBV20-1 and TRBJ2-2, with no clear D. The V gene lost 0 bases and the J gene lost 2 bases, with 13 bases spanning the gap. Germline values: CDR1 DFQATT, CDR2 SNEGSKA (reference sequence). The CDR3 sequence is 16 residues long. The CDR3 region is CSARDLLDFNTGELFF. CDR3 in DNA: TGCAGTGCTAGAGATCTGCTAGATTTCAACACCGGGGAGCTGTTTTTT.

The gene calls are TRBV9 and TRBJ1-2, with 9 bases fitting TRBD1. CDR3 length: 15 residues. J lost 5 bases, V lost 3 bases, and 8 bases had no gene match. Germline-derived CDR1 and CDR2 are SGDLS and YYNGEE. CDR3 nucleotide sequence: TGTGCCAGCAGCGCCCGGGACAGGGAAGGGTATGGCTACACCTTC. It specifies CASSARDREGYGYTF.

J is TRBJ2-3 and V is TRBV5-1; maybe TRBD2 (5 bases). The germline V gene encodes CDR1 SGHRS and CDR2 YFSETQ. V gave up 0 bases and J gave up 2 bases, with 13 bases separating them. The CDR3 covers 16 residues. CDR3 loop: CASSLEGEGFTDTQYF. The CDR3 DNA reads as TGCGCCAGCAGCTTGGAGGGAGAAGGCTTCACAGATACGCAGTATTTT.

The V call is TRBV27, the J call TRBJ2-3; TRBD2 matches 10 bases. CDR3 length: 17 residues. Germline V gene lookup returns CDR1 MNHEY and CDR2 SMNVEV (reference sequence). The trim removed 6 bases at V and 1 base at J, leaving 10 bases unmatched. The CDR3 reads CASRYSTGTSGTDTQYF. CDR3 coding DNA: TGTGCCAGCAGATATTCGACCGGGACTAGCGGCACAGATACGCAGTATTTT.

The chain has TRBV6-2 or TRBV6-3 and TRBJ1-4, with D unclear. Germline-derived CDR1 and CDR2 are MNHEY and SVGEGT. V lost 8 bases, J lost 7 bases, and 20 bases lay in between. This CDR3 has 15 amino acids. The CDR3 protein is CASSHLTTRGEKLFF. In nucleotides, the CDR3 is TGTGCCAGCTCACATCTAACCACCCGTGGTGAAAAACTGTTTTTT.

This clonotype was recorded many times. The chain couples TRBV2 to TRBJ1-1, with TRBD1 identical over 9 bases. V lost 3 bases and J lost 3; bases outside the gene matches: 11. This CDR3 contains 17 residues. Germline loops: CDR1 SNHLY, CDR2 FYNNEI. The CDR3 sequence: CASSDFRDRVEDTEAFF. For the CDR3, the DNA is TGTGCCAGCAGTGATTTCCGGGACAGGGTCGAGGACACTGAAGCTTTCTTT.

In this sample, this clonotype turned up a few times. The chain uses TRBV5-5 and TRBJ2-3; TRBD1 agrees at 8 bases. The CDR3 is 14 amino acids. Germline CDR1 reads SGHKS; CDR2 reads YYEKEE (reference sequence). Germline trimming cut 6 bases from V and 4 bases from J; bases unmatched to any gene: 7. The CDR3 nucleotides are TGTGCCAGCACCCCCCAGGGGGCCGCAGATACGCAGTATTTT. Its translation is CASTPQGAADTQYF.